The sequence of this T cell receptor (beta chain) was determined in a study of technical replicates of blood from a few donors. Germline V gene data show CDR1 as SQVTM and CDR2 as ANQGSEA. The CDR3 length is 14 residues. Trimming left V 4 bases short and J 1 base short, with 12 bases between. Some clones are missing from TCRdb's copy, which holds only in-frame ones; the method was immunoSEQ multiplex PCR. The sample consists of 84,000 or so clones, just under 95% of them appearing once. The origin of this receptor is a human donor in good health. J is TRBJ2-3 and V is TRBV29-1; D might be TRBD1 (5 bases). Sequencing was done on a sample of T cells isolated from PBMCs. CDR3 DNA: TGCAGCGTTGGGGGCGCTTACCGCACAGATACGCAGTATTTT. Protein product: CSVGGAYRTDTQYF.